Detailed here is one T cell receptor (beta chain). Which antigen it targets is not known. No qualities accompany the bases; no much larger clone lies one base away. TCRbeta CDR3 regions were amplified from genomic DNA by means of the immunoSEQ Assay, a bias-controlled multiplex PCR. The authors' analysis ran thus. Within the assay, amplification of reference gene primers was used to estimate how many nucleated cells each sample contained. Sequence reads were collapsed and filtered to measure the absolute abundance of every unique TCRbeta CDR3 rearrangement. For each sample, productive Simpson clonality was calculated as the square root of Simpson's diversity index across productive rearrangements. TCRdb obtained this table from immuneACCESS and retained in-frame rearrangements with V and J assigned. These tables miss some clones; where compared with another copy, unresolved V genes account for less than half of the shortfall, and the remainder is unexplained. The DNA gave D and trimming, while V, J and clone size come from that table. The sample table shows 250,000 or so clones, and 70% to 90% are seen once. About 6.9% of the sample rests with the top ten.

The data derive from a study of blood T cell repertoires in COVID-19 (dated by TCRdb to about 2020). In terms of the full investigation: Collaborator samples came from the United States, Italy and Spain and covered acute and convalescent phases of COVID-19. The material from the prospective study consisted of cDNA or gDNA derived from T cells, B-cell-depleted T cells, or PBMCs. The dataset comprised deeply sampled blood TCRbeta repertoires from subjects exposed to, actively infected with, or recovered from COVID-19. The repertoires were made available in a free public database intended to serve as a resource for research on the immune response to SARS-CoV-2. The samples were drawn from the first 160 participants of the ongoing ImmuneRACE study and from 950 to 1,500 subjects provided by 6 global collaborators. A de-identified subject ID, COVID-19 status, age in years and sex were almost always included in the sample metadata. Where available, HLA class I and class II types were taken from metadata supplied by the sample provider and were not determined by assay-based typing. General findings and caveats noted by the study authors: The amount of clinical and demographic metadata varied by source and participant and was provided uncurated.

Enrolling through a virtual design, the prospective study's participants ranged in age from roughly 18 to 95 years and lived across 24 United States geographic areas. Cohort assignment in the prospective study relied on participant-reported clinical history from a screening survey and a study questionnaire. Exposed participants were defined as having been in contact with someone with a PCR-confirmed or clinician-diagnosed COVID-19 case within 2 weeks of study entry. Mobile phlebotomists in the prospective study collected whole blood, serum and a nasopharyngeal or oropharyngeal swab from every participant. Participants in the prospective study had the option to provide additional blood draws and questionnaires over a 2-month period. Prospective study blood samples were shipped either frozen or at room temperature before DNA extraction. The CDR3 runs 15 residues from the cysteine to the phenylalanine. Left in the record is the CDR3 DNA by itself, 45 bases read in frame from the first base. CDR1 SGHRS and CDR2 YFSETQ are derived from the germline V gene. V and J are truncated by 5 bases and 1 base respectively, leaving an intervening sequence of 15 bases.

Sequencing was carried out using PBMCs or T cells enriched from blood (not recorded which). This sequence originates from a woman aged 45-65 years who had been exposed to COVID-19. This chain is built from TRBV5-1 and TRBJ1-1, with a weak D call of TRBD1 (5 bases match). The sequenced DNA: TGCGCCAGCAGGAGTGATTTGGGGGGGAACACTGAAGCTTTCTTT. Its protein is CASRSDLGGNTEAFF.